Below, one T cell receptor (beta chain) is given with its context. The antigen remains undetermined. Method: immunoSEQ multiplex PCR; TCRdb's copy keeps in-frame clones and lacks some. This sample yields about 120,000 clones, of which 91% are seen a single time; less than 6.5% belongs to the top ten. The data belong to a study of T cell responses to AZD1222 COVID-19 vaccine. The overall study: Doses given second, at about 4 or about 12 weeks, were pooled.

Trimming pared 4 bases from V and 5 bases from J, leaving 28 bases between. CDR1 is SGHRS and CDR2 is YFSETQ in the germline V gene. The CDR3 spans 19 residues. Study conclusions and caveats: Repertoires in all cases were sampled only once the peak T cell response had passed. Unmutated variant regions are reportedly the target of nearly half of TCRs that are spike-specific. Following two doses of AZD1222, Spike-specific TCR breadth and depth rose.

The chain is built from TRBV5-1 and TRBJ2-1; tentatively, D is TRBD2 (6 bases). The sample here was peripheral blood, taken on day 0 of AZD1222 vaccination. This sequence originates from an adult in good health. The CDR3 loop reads CASSITRLLRGTMDNEQFF. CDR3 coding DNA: TGCGCCAGCAGCATTACCAGATTACTCCGGGGGACCATGGACAATGAGCAGTTCTTC.